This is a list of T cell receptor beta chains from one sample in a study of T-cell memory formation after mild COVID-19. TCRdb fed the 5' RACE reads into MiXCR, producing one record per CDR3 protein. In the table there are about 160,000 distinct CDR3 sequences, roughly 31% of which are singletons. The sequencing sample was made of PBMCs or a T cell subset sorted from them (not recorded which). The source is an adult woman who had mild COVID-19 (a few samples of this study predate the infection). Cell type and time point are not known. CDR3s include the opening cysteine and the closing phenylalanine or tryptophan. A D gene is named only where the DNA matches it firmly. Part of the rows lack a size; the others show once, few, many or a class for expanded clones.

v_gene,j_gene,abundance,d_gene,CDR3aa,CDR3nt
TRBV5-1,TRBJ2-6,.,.,CASSLDGNSGANVLTF,TGCGCCAGCAGCTTGGACGGCAACTCTGGGGCCAACGTCCTGACTTTC
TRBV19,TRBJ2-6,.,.,CAGPGSISGANVLTF,TGTGCCGGTCCCGGATCCATCTCTGGGGCCAACGTCCTGACTTTC
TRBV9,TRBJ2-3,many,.,CASSPPTDTQYF,TGTGCCAGCAGCCCCCCCACAGATACGCAGTATTTT
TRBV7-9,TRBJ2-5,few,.,CASSHTKRLGETQYF,TGTGCCAGCAGTCACACCAAGCGGTTAGGGGAGACCCAGTACTTC
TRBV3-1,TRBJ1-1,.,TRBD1,CASSLGQGASDTEAFF,TGTGCCAGCAGCCTCGGACAGGGGGCAAGTGACACTGAAGCTTTCTTT
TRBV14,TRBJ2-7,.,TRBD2,CASSQGGGTGAYEQYF,TGTGCCAGCAGCCAAGGGGGAGGGACGGGAGCCTACGAGCAGTACTTC
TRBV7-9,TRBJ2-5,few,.,CASSLAGRETQYF,TGTGCCAGCAGCTTGGCCGGTAGAGAGACCCAGTACTTC
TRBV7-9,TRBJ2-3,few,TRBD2,CAARIGLADTDTQYF,TGTGCCGCACGAATTGGACTAGCGGACACAGATACGCAGTATTTT
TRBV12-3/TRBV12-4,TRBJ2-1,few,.,CASSLVWGGRSSYNEQFF,TGTGCCAGCAGTTTAGTATGGGGGGGCCGGAGCTCCTACAATGAGCAGTTCTTC
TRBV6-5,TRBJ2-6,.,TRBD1,CASSGTGAGANVLTF,TGTGCCAGCAGTGGGACAGGGGCCGGGGCCAACGTCCTGACTTTC
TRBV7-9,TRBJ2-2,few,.,CASRIPGAGELFF,TGTGCCAGCAGAATACCGGGGGCCGGGGAGCTGTTTTTT
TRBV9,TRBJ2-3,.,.,CASSVGGARSTDTQYF,TGTGCCAGCAGCGTAGGGGGGGCAAGGAGCACAGATACGCAGTATTTT
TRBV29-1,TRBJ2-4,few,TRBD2,CSVGLANAKNIQYF,TGCAGCGTTGGACTAGCGAATGCCAAAAACATTCAGTACTTC
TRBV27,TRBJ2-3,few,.,CASTLGDTQYF,TGTGCCAGCACCTTGGGAGATACGCAGTATTTT
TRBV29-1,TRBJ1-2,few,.,CSAGDKRQYGYTF,TGCAGCGCCGGGGACAAGCGACAATATGGCTACACCTTC
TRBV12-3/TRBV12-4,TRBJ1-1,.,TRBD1,CASSSGQGTAFF,TGTGCCAGCAGTTCGGGACAGGGGACGGCTTTCTTT
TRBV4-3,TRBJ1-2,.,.,CASSQDPGRANYGYTF,TGCGCCAGCAGCCAAGATCCAGGGAGGGCTAACTATGGCTACACCTTC
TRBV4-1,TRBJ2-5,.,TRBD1,CASSQDAGGILETQYF,TGCGCCAGCAGCCAAGATGCAGGGGGTATTTTAGAGACCCAGTACTTC
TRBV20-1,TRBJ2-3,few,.,CSASESTDTQYF,TGCAGTGCTTCAGAGAGCACAGATACGCAGTATTTT
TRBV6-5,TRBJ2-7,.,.,CASSTLGGSYEQYF,TGTGCCAGCAGTACCTTAGGGGGCTCCTACGAGCAGTACTTC
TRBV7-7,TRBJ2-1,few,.,CASSLAFGGKNEQFF,TGTGCTAGCAGCTTAGCTTTCGGTGGGAAGAATGAGCAGTTCTTC
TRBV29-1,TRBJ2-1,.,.,CRGRGTRGDEQFF,TGCAGGGGTCGGGGCACGAGGGGGGATGAGCAGTTCTTC
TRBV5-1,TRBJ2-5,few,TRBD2,CASSFLAGDGETQYF,TGCGCCAGCAGCTTCCTAGCGGGGGACGGGGAGACCCAGTACTTC
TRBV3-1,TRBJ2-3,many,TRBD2,CASSQAGRGLAAITDTQYF,TGTGCCAGCAGCCAAGCTGGGCGAGGACTAGCGGCTATCACAGATACGCAGTATTTT
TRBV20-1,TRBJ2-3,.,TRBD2,CSAHAFRLAGGLTDTQYF,TGCAGTGCGCACGCTTTTAGACTAGCGGGAGGGTTAACGGATACGCAGTATTTT
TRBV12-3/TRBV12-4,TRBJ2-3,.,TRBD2,CASSSRLAAYTDTQYF,TGTGCCAGCAGTTCCAGACTAGCGGCTTACACAGATACGCAGTATTTT
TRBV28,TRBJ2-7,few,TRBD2,CASSHRSGSLGEQYF,TGTGCCAGCAGTCACAGAAGCGGGAGTCTGGGTGAGCAGTACTTC
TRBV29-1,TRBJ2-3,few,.,CSVEWTDTQYF,TGCAGCGTTGAATGGACAGATACGCAGTATTTT